Following are 20 T cell receptor beta chains from one sample sequenced in a study of control samples from healthy donors and cancer patients. Profiled with immunoSEQ multiplex PCR; TCRdb holds only in-frame clones, not every one. The sample lists approximately 90,000 clones, 86% occurring once. The sample consisted of blood. These receptors were collected from a man aged 25-45 years in good health.

This chain joins TRBV15 and TRBJ1-5; D is uncertain. The CDR3 contains 13 residues. Deletions cut 3 bases from V and 0 bases from J, with 3 bases between. The V gene's germline CDR1 is LNHNV and CDR2 YYDKDF (reference sequence). The CDR3 spells CATSRGSNQPQHF. The CDR3 nucleotides are TGTGCCACCAGCAGGGGTAGCAATCAGCCCCAGCATTTT.

The chain has TRBV30 and TRBJ2-6; D remains ambiguous. Per the germline V gene, CDR1 is GTSNPN and CDR2 is SVGIG (reference sequence). The ends were cut back, 5 bases at V and 1 base at J, with 6 bases in the middle. This CDR3 comprises 13 residues. The CDR3 bases are TGTGCCTGGGCCCTTTCTGGGGCCAACGTCCTGACTTTC. Translated, it gives CAWALSGANVLTF.

The chain recombines TRBV19 with TRBJ1-3; a possible D gene is TRBD1 (5 bases). The CDR3 is 16 residues long. Germline lookup yields CDR1 LNHDA and CDR2 SQIVND (reference sequence). Trimming left V 6 bases short and J 4 bases short, with 19 bases between. The CDR3 DNA follows: TGTGCCAGTAGCCCGGCAGGGCCGGCACTGGGAAACACCATATATTTT. Encoded protein: CASSPAGPALGNTIYF.

The rearrangement uses TRBV11-2 and TRBJ2-7; TRBD1 is a possible D gene (6 bases). The V and J ends lost 5 bases and 6 bases respectively, with 11 bases between them. Per germline, CDR1 SGHAT and CDR2 FQNNGV. The CDR3 extends over 12 amino acids. CDR3 DNA: TGTGCCAGCAGCATCGCAGGGGTCGAGCAGTACGTC. Its translation: CASSIAGVEQYV.

The genes are TRBV5-1 and TRBJ1-2; D is unresolved. Per the germline V gene, CDR1 is SGHRS and CDR2 is YFSETQ. V was shortened by 0 bases and J by 1 base, with 10 bases between the two germline ends. This CDR3 has 15 amino acids. CDR3 sequence reads: CASSLGELFNYGYTF. The CDR3 DNA sequence: TGCGCCAGCAGCTTGGGGGAATTATTTAACTATGGCTACACCTTC.

The CDR3 DNA reads TGTGCCAGCAGTTACTCGATGGAGGGCGCGACTAGCAATCAGCCCCAGCATTTT. It codes for CASSYSMEGATSNQPQHF. V gene TRBV6-2 or TRBV6-3 combines with J gene TRBJ1-5; D not resolved. Looked up from germline, CDR1 is MNHEY and CDR2 is SVGEGT. Trimming shortened V by 0 bases and J by 0 bases, and 15 bases separated the two germline ends. The CDR3 has 18 residues.

CDR3 sequence reads: CASSYAPTGENTEAFF. CDR3 bases: TGTGCCAGCAGTTACGCGCCCACAGGGGAGAACACTGAAGCTTTCTTT. V and J are TRBV6-2 or TRBV6-3 and TRBJ1-1, with 7 nucleotides matching TRBD1. The ends lost 2 bases at V and 1 base at J; junction bases unmatched: 7. CDR1 is MNHEY, CDR2 SVGEGT, per germline. The CDR3 consists of 16 residues.

There are a few counts of this clone. This sample includes further DNA sequences coding for the same CDR3. The chain uses TRBV7-9 and TRBJ1-5; D possibly corresponds to TRBD1 (5 bases). V lost 5 bases and J lost 10, with 12 bases in between. CDR3 length equals 12 residues. CDR1 is SEHNR and CDR2 is FQNEAQ in the germline V gene (reference sequence). CDR3 protein: CASSDSRGPQHF. The CDR3 DNA is TGTGCCAGCAGCGACAGTAGGGGCCCCCAGCATTTT.

This rearrangement joins TRBV27 to TRBJ2-1; the D call may be TRBD1 or TRBD2 (5 bases each). This CDR3 has 11 residues. V lost 8 bases and J 10 bases, leaving 12 bases between the germline ends. Looked up from germline, CDR1 is MNHEY and CDR2 is SMNVEV (reference sequence). The CDR3: CASRWGGEQFF. The CDR3 nucleotides are TGTGCCAGCCGGTGGGGCGGGGAGCAGTTCTTC.

This clone was seen a handful of times. J is TRBJ2-5 and V is TRBV9; 8 positions agree with TRBD1. The CDR3 spans 17 residues. CDR1 SGDLS and CDR2 YYNGEE come from the germline V gene. Trimming removed 1 base from V and 2 bases from J; junction bases left unmatched: 10. In nucleotides, the CDR3 is TGTGCCAGCAGCGTATCTAGTGGCGGACAGGGACAAGAGACCCAGTACTTC. The encoded protein is CASSVSSGGQGQETQYF.

This clone was seen only a few times. V gene TRBV9 combines with J gene TRBJ2-2, with D possibly called TRBD1 or TRBD2 (5 bases each). CDR3 length: 14 amino acids. Per the germline V gene, CDR1 is SGDLS and CDR2 is YYNGEE. V was cut by 4 bases and J by 2 bases, with 9 bases left in between. CDR3 in DNA: TGTGCCAGCAGCCCCGGGGCCAACACCGGGGAGCTGTTTTTT. It translates to CASSPGANTGELFF.

The chain is built from TRBV10-2 and TRBJ2-7; D is uncertain. The CDR3 has 13 residues. CDR1 and CDR2 (germline): WSHSY, SAAADI. The V end was cut by 4 bases, the J end by 2 bases, with 9 bases between. The CDR3 reads CASSAAAPYEQYV. Written as DNA, the CDR3 is TGCGCCAGCAGTGCGGCAGCTCCCTACGAGCAGTACGTC.

The chain links TRBV9 to TRBJ1-1; D unclear. Germline CDR1 reads SGDLS; CDR2 reads YYNGEE. The CDR3 loop spans 14 amino acids. Trimming left V 0 bases short and J 5 bases short, with 11 bases between. The CDR3 sequence is CASSVGVRSTEAFF. The CDR3 DNA is TGTGCCAGCAGCGTAGGGGTCAGGTCGACTGAAGCTTTCTTT.

This chain joins TRBV24-1 and TRBJ1-1; D uncertain. Germline V gene lookup returns CDR1 KGHDR and CDR2 SFDVKD. The CDR3 is 13 amino acids. The V gene lost 5 bases and the J gene lost 3 bases, with 9 bases spanning the gap. The CDR3 sequence: CATSGQADTEAFF. CDR3 DNA sequence: TGTGCCACCAGTGGGCAGGCGGACACTGAAGCTTTCTTT.

The V and J genes are TRBV27 and TRBJ2-2; 9 bases match TRBD1. Trimming took 6 bases from V and 5 from J; bases not matched to a gene: 10. The germline CDR1 and CDR2 sequences are MNHEY and SMNVEV (reference sequence). The CDR3 length is 16 residues. The CDR3 sequence: CASSLTGGAGTGELFF. CDR3 sequence (DNA): TGTGCCAGCAGCTTAACAGGGGGCGCGGGTACCGGGGAGCTGTTTTTT.

This clone is a singleton in its sample. The chain couples TRBV21-1 to TRBJ1-1; the D call TRBD1 from the table was never checked on the DNA. TRBV21-1 is tagged as a pseudogene. CDR3 length equals 17 residues. CDR3 protein: CASSKAQGPYQNTEAFF. The CDR3 DNA is TGTGCCAGCAGCAAGGCCCAGGGCCCGTATCAGAACACTGAAGCTTTCTTT.

The chain employs TRBV11-2 and TRBJ2-3, with unresolved D. Germline V lookup: CDR1 SGHAT, CDR2 FQNNGV. The CDR3 length is 12 residues. Trimming pared 3 bases from V and 1 base from J, leaving 2 bases between. Here the CDR3 DNA reads TGTGCCAGCAGCTTGGGCACAGATACGCAGTATTTT. As protein: CASSLGTDTQYF.

The chain uses TRBV5-1 and TRBJ1-6; D is possibly TRBD1 (5 bases). The CDR3 runs 16 residues. CDR1 and CDR2 (germline): SGHRS, YFSETQ. V lost 3 bases to trimming and J lost 9 bases, with 19 bases between them. The CDR3 sequence is CASSSPGQGTSSPLHF. As DNA, the CDR3 is TGCGCCAGCAGCTCCCCTGGGCAGGGAACGTCTTCACCCCTCCACTTT. Using reference TRBV5-1 and TRBJ1-6 for the parts outside the CDR3, the full variable domain is KAGVTQTPRYLIKTRGQQVTLSCSPISGHRSVSWYQQTPGQGLQFLFEYFSETQRNKGNFPGRFSGRQFSNSRSEMNVSTLELGDSALYLCASSSPGQGTSSPLHFGNGTRLTVT.

The rearrangement uses TRBV6-5 and TRBJ1-1; no reliable D call. The CDR3 has 14 amino acids. Germline V CDR1 and CDR2: MNHEY, SVGAGI. With 6 bases removed from V and 4 bases from J, the gap between germline ends came to 15 bases. The DNA of the CDR3 is TGTGCCAGCAGCCAAATGGGCAGCCCCACTGAAGCTTTCTTT. This encodes CASSQMGSPTEAFF.

V gene TRBV29-1 combines with J gene TRBJ1-1; D uncertain. V gave up 4 bases and J gave up 3 bases, with 6 bases separating them. The CDR3 sequence is 11 residues long. CDR1 is SQVTM and CDR2 is ANQGSEA in the germline V gene. CDR3 residues: CSVGGDTEAFF. The CDR3, as DNA: TGCAGCGTTGGCGGGGACACTGAAGCTTTCTTT. The full variable domain, in which reference TRBV29-1 and TRBJ1-1 provide the parts outside the CDR3, is SAVISQKPSRDICQRGTSLTIQCQVDSQVTMMFWYRQQPGQSLTLIATANQGSEATYESGFVIDKFPISRPNLTFSTLTVSNMSPEDSSIYLCSVGGDTEAFFGQGTRLTVV.